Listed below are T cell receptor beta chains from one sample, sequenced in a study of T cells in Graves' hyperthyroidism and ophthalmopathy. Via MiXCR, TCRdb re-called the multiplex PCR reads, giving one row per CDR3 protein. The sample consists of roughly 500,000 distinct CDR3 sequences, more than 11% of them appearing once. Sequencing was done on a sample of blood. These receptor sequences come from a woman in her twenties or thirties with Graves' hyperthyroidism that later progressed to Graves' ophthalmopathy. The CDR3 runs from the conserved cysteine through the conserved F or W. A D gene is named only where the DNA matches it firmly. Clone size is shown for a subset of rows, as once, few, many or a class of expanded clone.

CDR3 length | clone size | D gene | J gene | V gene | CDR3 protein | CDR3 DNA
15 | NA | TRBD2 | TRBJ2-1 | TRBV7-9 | CASSPSGSGSNEQFF | TGTGCCAGCAGCCCTAGCGGGAGCGGTTCTAATGAGCAGTTCTTC
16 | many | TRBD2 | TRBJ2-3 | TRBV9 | CASSFPGGGEADTQYF | TGTGCCAGCAGCTTCCCCGGGGGGGGTGAGGCAGATACGCAGTATTTT
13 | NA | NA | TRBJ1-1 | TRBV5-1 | CASSWTRGTEAFF | TGCGCCAGCAGCTGGACCAGGGGCACTGAAGCTTTCTTT
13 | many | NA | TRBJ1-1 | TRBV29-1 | CSVRGRLNTEAFF | TGCAGCGTTAGGGGCAGGTTGAACACTGAAGCTTTCTTT
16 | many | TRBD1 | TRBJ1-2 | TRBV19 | CASSFFGTGSDYGYTF | TGTGCCAGTAGTTTTTTCGGGACAGGGAGTGACTATGGCTACACCTTC
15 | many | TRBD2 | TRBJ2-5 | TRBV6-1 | CASRRDGLAEETQYF | TGTGCCAGCAGACGTGACGGACTAGCGGAAGAGACCCAGTACTTC
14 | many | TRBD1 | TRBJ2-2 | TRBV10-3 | CAIRTGGDTGELFF | TGTGCCATCAGGACAGGGGGGGACACCGGGGAGCTGTTTTTT
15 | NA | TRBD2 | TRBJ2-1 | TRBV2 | CASSDRGGGPNEQFF | TGTGCCAGCAGTGATCGGGGGGGAGGGCCGAATGAGCAGTTCTTC
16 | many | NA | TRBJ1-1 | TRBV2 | CASSEAGPDKNTEAFF | TGTGCCAGCAGTGAAGCAGGTCCAGACAAGAACACTGAAGCTTTCTTT
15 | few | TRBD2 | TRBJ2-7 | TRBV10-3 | CAISESTSGSREQYF | TGTGCCATCAGTGAGTCGACTAGCGGGTCCAGGGAGCAGTACTTC
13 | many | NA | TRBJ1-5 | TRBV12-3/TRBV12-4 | CASRSIPNQPQHF | TGTGCCAGCAGATCGATTCCAAATCAGCCCCAGCATTTT
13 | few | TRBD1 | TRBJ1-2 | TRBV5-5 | CASSRDRDYGYTF | TGTGCCAGCAGCCGGGACAGGGACTATGGCTACACCTTC
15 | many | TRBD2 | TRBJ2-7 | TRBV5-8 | CASSWGLAGGYEQYF | TGTGCCAGCAGCTGGGGACTAGCGGGAGGTTACGAGCAGTACTTC
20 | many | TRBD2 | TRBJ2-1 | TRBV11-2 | CASSLAFTSGRQSSYNEQFF | TGTGCCAGCAGCTTAGCTTTCACTAGCGGGAGGCAGAGCTCCTACAATGAGCAGTTCTTC
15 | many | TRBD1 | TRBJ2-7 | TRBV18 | CASSPRDRVPYEQYF | TGTGCCAGCTCACCACGGGACAGGGTTCCCTACGAGCAGTACTTC
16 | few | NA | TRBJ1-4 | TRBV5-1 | CASSLDPGHANEKLFF | TGCGCCAGCAGCTTGGATCCGGGACATGCTAATGAAAAACTGTTTTTT
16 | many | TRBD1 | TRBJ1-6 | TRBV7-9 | CASSPGQGGYNSPLHF | TGTGCCAGCAGCCCAGGACAGGGAGGGTATAATTCACCCCTCCACTTT
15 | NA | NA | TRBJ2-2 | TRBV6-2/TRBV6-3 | CASSYTFANTGELFF | TGTGCCAGCAGTTACACGTTCGCGAACACCGGGGAGCTGTTTTTT
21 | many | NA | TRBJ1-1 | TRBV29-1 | CSVDDLMEARKVGHMNTEAFF | TGCAGCGTAGATGACCTGATGGAAGCTCGAAAGGTGGGGCATATGAACACTGAAGCTTTCTTT